This T cell receptor (beta chain) is drawn from a study of Ad26.COV2.S vaccination and SARS-CoV-2 variants. Measured with immunoSEQ multiplex PCR; TCRdb has only the in-frame clones, and not every one. In the table there are roughly 680,000 clones, around 89% of which are singletons. As for this clone: Its cognate antigen is unknown.

J gave up 5 bases and V 5 bases, and 13 bases lay outside the gene matches. Germline V gene sequence: CDR1 SGHNT, CDR2 YENEEA. This CDR3 comprises 16 residues. General observations from the study: It is possible that the TCR breadth and depth analyses underestimated the total T cell responses.

Described treatment: some 19 received Ad26.COV2.S at low or high dose, single or two shots; roughly 5 received placebo; per-sample allocation not given. Day 63 after the first vaccine or placebo injection was the time point for sampling. Within Boston, the person who donated was an adult of 18-55 years. It was Wuhan-strain SARS-CoV-2 spike that the Ad26 vaccine vector expressed. The genes are TRBV11-3 and TRBJ1-2, with 8 bases identical to TRBD1. The sample in question was peripheral blood, obtained in a trial of Ad26.COV2.S vaccine versus placebo. This clonotype was sampled from a person aged 18-65 years who received the Ad26.COV2.S COVID-19 vaccine or a placebo. CDR3 nucleotides: TGTGCCAGCAGCACCCGCGGCAGGGGGCTCCTATATGGCTACACCTTC. Translated: CASSTRGRGLLYGYTF.